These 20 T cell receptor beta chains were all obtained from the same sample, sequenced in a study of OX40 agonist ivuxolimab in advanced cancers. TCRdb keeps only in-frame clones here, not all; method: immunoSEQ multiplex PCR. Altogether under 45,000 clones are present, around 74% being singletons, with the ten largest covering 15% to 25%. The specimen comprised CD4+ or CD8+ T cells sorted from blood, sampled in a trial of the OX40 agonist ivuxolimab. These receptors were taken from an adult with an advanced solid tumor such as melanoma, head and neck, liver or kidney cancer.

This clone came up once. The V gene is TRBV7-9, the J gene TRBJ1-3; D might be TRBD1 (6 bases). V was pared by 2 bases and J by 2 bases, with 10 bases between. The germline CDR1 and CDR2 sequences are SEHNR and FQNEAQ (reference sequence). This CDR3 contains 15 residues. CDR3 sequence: CASSLLQGAGNTIYF. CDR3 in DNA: TGTGCCAGCAGCTTACTACAGGGAGCTGGAAACACCATATATTTT.

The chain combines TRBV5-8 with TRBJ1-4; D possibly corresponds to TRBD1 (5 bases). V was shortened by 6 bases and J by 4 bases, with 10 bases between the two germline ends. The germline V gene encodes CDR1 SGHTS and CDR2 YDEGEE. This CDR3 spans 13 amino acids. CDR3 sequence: CASNGGFNEKLFF. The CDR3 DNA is TGTGCCAGCAACGGGGGATTTAATGAAAAACTGTTTTTT.

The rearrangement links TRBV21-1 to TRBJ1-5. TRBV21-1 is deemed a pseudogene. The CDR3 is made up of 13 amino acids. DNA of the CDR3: TGTGCCAGCAGCAAAGAGGATCGTAAGCCCCAGCATTTT. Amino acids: CASSKEDRKPQHF.

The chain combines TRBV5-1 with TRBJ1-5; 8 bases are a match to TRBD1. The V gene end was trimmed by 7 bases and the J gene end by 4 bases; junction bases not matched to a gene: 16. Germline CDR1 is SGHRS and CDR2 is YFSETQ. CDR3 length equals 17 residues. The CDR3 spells CASLPLRGPTGNQPQHF. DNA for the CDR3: TGCGCCAGCCTTCCGCTCAGGGGGCCGACGGGTAATCAGCCCCAGCATTTT.

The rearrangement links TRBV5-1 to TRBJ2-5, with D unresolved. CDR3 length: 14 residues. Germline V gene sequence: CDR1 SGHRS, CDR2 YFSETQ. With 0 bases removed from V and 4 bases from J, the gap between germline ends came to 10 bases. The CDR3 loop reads CASSLEATGETQYF. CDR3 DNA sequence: TGCGCCAGCAGCTTGGAGGCGACCGGAGAGACCCAGTACTTC.

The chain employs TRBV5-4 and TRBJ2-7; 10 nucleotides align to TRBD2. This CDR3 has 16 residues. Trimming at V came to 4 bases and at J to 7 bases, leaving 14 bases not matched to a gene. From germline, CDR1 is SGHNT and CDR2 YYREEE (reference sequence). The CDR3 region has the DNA TGTGCCAGCAGCCGTGGGGGAGCGGGGGGGCTTGATGAGCAGTACTTC. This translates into CASSRGGAGGLDEQYF.

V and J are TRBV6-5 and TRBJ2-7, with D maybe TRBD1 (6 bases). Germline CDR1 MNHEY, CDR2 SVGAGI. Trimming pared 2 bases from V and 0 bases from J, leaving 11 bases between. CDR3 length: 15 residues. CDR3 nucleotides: TGTGCCAGCAGTTACGGGACACCGAGCTCCTACGAGCAGTACTTC. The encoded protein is CASSYGTPSSYEQYF.

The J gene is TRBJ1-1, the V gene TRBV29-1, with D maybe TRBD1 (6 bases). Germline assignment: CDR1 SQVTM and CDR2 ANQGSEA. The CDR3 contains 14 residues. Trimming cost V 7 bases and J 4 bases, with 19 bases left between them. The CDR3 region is CSAQGWVGSTEAFF. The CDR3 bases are TGCAGCGCCCAGGGGTGGGTAGGGAGCACTGAAGCTTTCTTT.

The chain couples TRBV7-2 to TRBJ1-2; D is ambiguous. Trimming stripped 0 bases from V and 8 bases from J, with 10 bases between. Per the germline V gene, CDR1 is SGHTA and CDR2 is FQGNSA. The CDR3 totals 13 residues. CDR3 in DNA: TGTGCCAGCAGCTTAGCTTTAAGGGAAGGCTACACCTTC. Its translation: CASSLALREGYTF.

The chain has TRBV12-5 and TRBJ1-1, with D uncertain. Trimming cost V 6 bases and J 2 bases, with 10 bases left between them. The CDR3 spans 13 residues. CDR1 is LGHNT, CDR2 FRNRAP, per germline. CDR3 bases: TGTGCTAGTGGGTTAGGGCGTAACACTGAAGCTTTCTTT. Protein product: CASGLGRNTEAFF.

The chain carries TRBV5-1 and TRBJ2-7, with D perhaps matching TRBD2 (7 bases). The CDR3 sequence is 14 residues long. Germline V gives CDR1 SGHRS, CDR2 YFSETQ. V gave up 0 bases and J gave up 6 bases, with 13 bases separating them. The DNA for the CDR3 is TGCGCCAGCAGCTTGGTTCCAGGGGAGGGCGAGCAGTACGTC. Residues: CASSLVPGEGEQYV.

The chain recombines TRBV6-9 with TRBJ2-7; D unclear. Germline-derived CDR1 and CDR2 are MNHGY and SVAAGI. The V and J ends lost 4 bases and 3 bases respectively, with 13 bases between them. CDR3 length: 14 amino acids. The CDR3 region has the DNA TGTGCCAGCAGTTCCCTACCTGGAAGCTACGAGCAGTACGTC. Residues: CASSSLPGSYEQYV.

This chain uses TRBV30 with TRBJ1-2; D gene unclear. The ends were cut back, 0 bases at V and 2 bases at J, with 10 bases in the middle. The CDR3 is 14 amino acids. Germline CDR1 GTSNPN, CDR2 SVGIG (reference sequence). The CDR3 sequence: CAWSVTGPNYGYTF. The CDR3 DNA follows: TGTGCCTGGAGTGTAACCGGGCCCAACTATGGCTACACCTTC.

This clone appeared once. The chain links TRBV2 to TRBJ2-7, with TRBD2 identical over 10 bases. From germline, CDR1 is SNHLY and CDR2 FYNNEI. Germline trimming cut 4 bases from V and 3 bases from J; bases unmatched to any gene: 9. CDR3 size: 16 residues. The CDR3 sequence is CASSGIAGGPRYEQYF. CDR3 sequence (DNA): TGTGCCAGCAGTGGGATAGCGGGGGGTCCTCGCTACGAGCAGTACTTC.

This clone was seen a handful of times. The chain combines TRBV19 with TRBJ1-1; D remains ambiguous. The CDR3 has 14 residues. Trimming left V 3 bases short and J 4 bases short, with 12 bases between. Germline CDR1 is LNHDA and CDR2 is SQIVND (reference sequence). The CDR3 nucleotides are TGTGCCAGTAGTATTGGAGAGGGTTTCACTGAAGCTTTCTTT. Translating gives CASSIGEGFTEAFF.

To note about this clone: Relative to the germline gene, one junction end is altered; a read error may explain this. CDR3 DNA: TGTGCCAGCACCTTACTAGCGGGGGCCTTCGCGAACACCGGGGAGCTGTTTTTT. The encoded protein is CASTLLAGAFANTGELFF. The chain combines TRBV7-3 with TRBJ2-2, with 11 bases lining up with TRBD2. The CDR3 runs 18 residues. Germline V gene sequence: CDR1 SGHTA, CDR2 FQGTGA.

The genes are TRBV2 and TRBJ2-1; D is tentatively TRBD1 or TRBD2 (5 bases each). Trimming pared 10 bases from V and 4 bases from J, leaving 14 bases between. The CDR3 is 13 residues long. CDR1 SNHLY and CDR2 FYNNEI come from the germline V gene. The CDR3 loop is CATCRDHYNEQFF. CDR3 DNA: TGTGCCACTTGTAGGGACCATTACAATGAGCAGTTCTTC.

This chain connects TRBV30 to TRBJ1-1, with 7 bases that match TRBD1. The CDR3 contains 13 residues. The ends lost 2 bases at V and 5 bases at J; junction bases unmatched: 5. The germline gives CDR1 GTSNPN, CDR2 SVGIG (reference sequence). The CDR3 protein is CAWSSTGWTEAFF. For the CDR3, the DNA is TGTGCCTGGAGTTCGACAGGGTGGACTGAAGCTTTCTTT.

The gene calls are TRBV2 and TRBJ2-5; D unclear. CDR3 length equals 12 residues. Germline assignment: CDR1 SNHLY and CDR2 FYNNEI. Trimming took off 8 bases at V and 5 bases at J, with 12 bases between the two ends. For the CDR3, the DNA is TGTGCCAGCGGATCCCGACGGGAGACCCAGTACTTC. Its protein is CASGSRRETQYF.

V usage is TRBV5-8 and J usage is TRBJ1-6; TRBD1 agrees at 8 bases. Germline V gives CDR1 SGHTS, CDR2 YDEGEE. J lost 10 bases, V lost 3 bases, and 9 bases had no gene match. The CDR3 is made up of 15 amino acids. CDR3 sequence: CASSSGTGELSPLHF. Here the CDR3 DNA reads TGTGCCAGCAGCTCGGGGACAGGTGAGCTGTCACCCCTCCACTTT.